This entry features one T cell receptor (beta chain) sequence. This clone's antigen is unknown. The record has no base qualities; no much larger clone is one base away. Preparation of the library involved PCR. TCRdb lists the instrument as Illumina HiSeq 4000. High-throughput sequencing was used to profile the CDR3 region of the TCR beta-chain in every patient. As for the original processing: The researchers built a classifier to tell apart papillary thyroid cancer patients with distant metastasis, based on CDR3 differences among clinicopathological groups. Repertoire diversity was assessed with the Shannon index, and tumor-blood repertoire similarity with the Morisita-Horn index. Through fastp at Q25 and MiXCR, TCRdb rebuilt clones from the public reads, retaining in-frame beta chains. These V and J calls derive from TCRdb rather than the authors' analysis. This sample holds about 32,000 clones; around 25% were observed only once. The ten largest account for 9% to 10% of the sample.

The V end loses 0 bases and the J end loses 5 bases, and a stretch of 14 bases separates them. Inclusive of the bounding cysteine and phenylalanine, the CDR3 is 15 residues long. Only the CDR3 portion is preserved as DNA: 45 bases, with reading frame beginning at the first base. Reading the germline V gene (reference sequence) gives CDR1 DFQATT and CDR2 SNEGSKA. The record originates from a study of metastatic and nonmetastatic thyroid tumors (TCRdb year 2020). A note on the overall study: Repertoires from peripheral blood and from tumor or nodule tissue samples of malignant and benign thyroid patients were compared. Study-wide conclusions, independent of this receptor: TCR beta diversity was reported as significantly higher in malignant tumors than in benign nodules, in both blood and tumor samples.

No patient had received any treatment before thyroid surgery. Patient clinical samples collected from the early 2010s to the late 2010s were retrospectively analysed using T-cell receptor beta sequencing. The sequence links TRBV20-1 to TRBJ1-5, with a weak D call of TRBD1 (6 bases match). This TCR derives from a female donor with papillary thyroid cancer or a benign thyroid nodule (not recorded which). Some clones in this sample may be carry-over from other donors' samples. The source material was blood. The CDR3 region reads CSARDAKGGDQPQHF. The DNA sequence reads TGCAGTGCTAGAGACGCGAAGGGGGGCGATCAGCCCCAGCATTTT.